This TCR beta chain was obtained from a study of T cell responses to AZD1222 COVID-19 vaccine. Study outcomes and limitations: Along spike, vaccine-associated CD4 TCRs were found throughout, with dominance at 160-218 and 743-854. Donors skewed white British and female; clonal diversity was possibly underestimated.

This clone was seen just once. What it binds is not known. Repertoires were generated with immunoSEQ multiplex PCR, while TCRdb's copy carries only in-frame clones and drops some. In the table there are approximately 90,000 clones, approximately 83% of which are singletons. The sample was peripheral blood, taken on day 0 of AZD1222 vaccination. The TCR sequence derives from an adult in good health.

CDR3 DNA sequence: TGTGCCAGCAGTATAAAAGCGCCAAACACCATATATTTT. It specifies CASSIKAPNTIYF. V gene TRBV28 combines with J gene TRBJ1-3, with D uncertain. This CDR3 spans 13 amino acids. Deletions cut 5 bases from V and 6 bases from J, with 11 bases between. Germline lookup yields CDR1 MDHEN and CDR2 SYDVKM. The full variable domain, its missing parts supplied by reference TRBV28 and TRBJ1-3, is DVKVTQSSRYLVKRTGEKVFLECVQDMDHENMFWYRQDPGLGLRLIYFSYDVKMKEKGDIPEGYSVSREKKERFSLILESASTNQTSMYLCASSIKAPNTIYFGEGSWLTVV.